A selection of T cell receptor beta chains follows, all from one sample in a study of long-term antiretroviral therapy in people with HIV. Only in-frame clones appear in the TCRdb table, and some are missing; sequencing was by immunoSEQ multiplex PCR. The sample comprises 30,000 to 40,000 clones, around 85% of which are singletons, and 3.5% to 4.5% rests with the top ten. The material sequenced was unsorted PBMCs, taken about 3.5 years after starting antiretroviral therapy. The receptors were sampled from a man aged 18 to 30 with HIV. The conserved cysteine and the conserved F or W are not part of the CDR3 here. The order of the fields is CDR3 length, V gene, CDR3 protein.

length: 13
V: TRBV7-9
CDR3: ASSVWDASTDTQY

length: 13
V: TRBV5-6
CDR3: ASSVGPGIGYEQY

length: 11
V: TRBV5-1
CDR3: ASSGSERNTIY

length: 11
V: TRBV18
CDR3: ASSPGGDTEAF

length: 13
V: TRBV6-1
CDR3: ASSPGISTVEKLF

length: 11
V: TRBV9
CDR3: ASSVGDSYEQY

length: 13
V: TRBV18
CDR3: ASSPSMAVPTEAF

length: 12
V: TRBV14
CDR3: ASSQDSPYNEQF

length: 12
V: TRBV5-1
CDR3: ASSLQTSTGELF

length: 13
V: TRBV5-4
CDR3: ASSYHQGAAYEQY

length: 11
V: TRBV13
CDR3: ASSFGGYYGYT

length: 12
V: TRBV27
CDR3: ASSPPRRNNEQF

length: 13
V: TRBV7-6
CDR3: ASSLEAGGGNEQF

length: 13
V: TRBV29-1
CDR3: SVEGGRQGRNEQF

length: 12
V: TRBV7-6
CDR3: ASSSQREYYEQY

length: 17
V: TRBV15
CDR3: ATSRDLSDRWILGYGYT

length: 13
V: TRBV5-1
CDR3: ASSALTGRNYEQY

length: 13
V: TRBV5-1
CDR3: ASSLSLAENPEQY

length: 11
V: TRBV9
CDR3: ASSAQWGEEAF

length: 13
V: TRBV28
CDR3: ASSSPRGRLETQY

length: 13
V: TRBV6-6
CDR3: ASSLLGQSNTEAF

length: 12
V: TRBV28
CDR3: ASSYRPTRTEAF

length: 12
V: TRBV7-2
CDR3: ASSIPGQTYEQY

length: 12
V: TRBV10-3
CDR3: AITQRGGIEGYT

length: 12
V: TRBV29-1
CDR3: SAGLDWDYNEQF

length: 13
V: TRBV25-1
CDR3: ASRSIDSSSYEQY

length: 11
V: TRBV19
CDR3: ASSKGEAGELF

length: 12
V: TRBV10-3
CDR3: AIRGTGGGTEAF